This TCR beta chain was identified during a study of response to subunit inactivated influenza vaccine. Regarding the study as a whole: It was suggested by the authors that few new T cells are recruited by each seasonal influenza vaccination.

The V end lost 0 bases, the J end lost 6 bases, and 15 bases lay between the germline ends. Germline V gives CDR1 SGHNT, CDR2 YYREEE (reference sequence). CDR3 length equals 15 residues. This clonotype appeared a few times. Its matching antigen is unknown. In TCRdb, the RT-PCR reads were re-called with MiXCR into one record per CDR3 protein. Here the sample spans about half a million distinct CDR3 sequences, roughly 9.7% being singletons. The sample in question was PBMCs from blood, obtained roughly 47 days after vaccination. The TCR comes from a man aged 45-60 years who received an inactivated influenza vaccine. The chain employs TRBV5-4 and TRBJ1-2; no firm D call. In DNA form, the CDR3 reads TGTGCCAGCAGCTTGGGCCAGATCCCCTGGCATGGCTACACCTTC. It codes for CASSLGQIPWHGYTF.